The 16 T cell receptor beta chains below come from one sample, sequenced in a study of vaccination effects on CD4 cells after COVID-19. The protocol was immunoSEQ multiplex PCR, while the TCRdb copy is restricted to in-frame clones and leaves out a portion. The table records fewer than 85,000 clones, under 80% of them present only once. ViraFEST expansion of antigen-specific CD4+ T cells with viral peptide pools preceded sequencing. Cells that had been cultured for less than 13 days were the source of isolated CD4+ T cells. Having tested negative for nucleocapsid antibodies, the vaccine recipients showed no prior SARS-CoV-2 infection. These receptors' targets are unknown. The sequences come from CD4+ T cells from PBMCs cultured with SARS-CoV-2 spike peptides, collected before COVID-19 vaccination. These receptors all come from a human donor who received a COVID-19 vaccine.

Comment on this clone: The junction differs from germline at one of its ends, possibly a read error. This CDR3 reads CASSLVPPESQYF. CDR3 DNA: TGTGCCAGCAGCTTGGTGCCCCCAGAGAGCCAGTACTTC. The chain combines TRBV5-4 with TRBJ2-5; D unclear. Germline CDR1 is SGHNT and CDR2 is YYREEE (reference sequence). The CDR3 loop spans 13 amino acids. Drawing the rest from reference TRBV5-4 and TRBJ2-5, the complete variable domain is ETGVTQSPTHLIKTRGQQVTLRCSSQSGHNTVSWYQQALGQGPQFIFQYYREEENGRGNFPPRFSGLQFPNYSSELNVNALELDDSALYLCASSLVPPESQYFGPGTRLLVL.

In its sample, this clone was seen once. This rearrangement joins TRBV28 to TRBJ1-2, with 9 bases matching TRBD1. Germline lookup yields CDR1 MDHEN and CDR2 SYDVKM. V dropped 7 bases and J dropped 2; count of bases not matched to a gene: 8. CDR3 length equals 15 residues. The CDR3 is CASKRDRASNYGYTF. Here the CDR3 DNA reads TGTGCCAGCAAAAGGGACAGGGCCTCCAACTATGGCTACACCTTC.

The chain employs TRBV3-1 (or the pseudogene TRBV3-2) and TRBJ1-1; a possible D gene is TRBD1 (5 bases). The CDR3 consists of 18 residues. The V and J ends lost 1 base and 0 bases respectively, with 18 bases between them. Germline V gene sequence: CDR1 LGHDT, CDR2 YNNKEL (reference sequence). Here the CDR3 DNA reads TGTGCCAGCAGCCAAGTACTGTGGGGACGGCTCATGAACACTGAAGCTTTCTTT. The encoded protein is CASSQVLWGRLMNTEAFF.

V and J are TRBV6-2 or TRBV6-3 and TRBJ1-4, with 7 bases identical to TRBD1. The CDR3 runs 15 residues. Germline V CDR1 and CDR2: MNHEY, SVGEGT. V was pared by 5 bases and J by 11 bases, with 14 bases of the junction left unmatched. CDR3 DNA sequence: TGTGCCAGCAGTCAGGGGACAGCGCCGACCACCAAACTGTTTTTT. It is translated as CASSQGTAPTTKLFF.

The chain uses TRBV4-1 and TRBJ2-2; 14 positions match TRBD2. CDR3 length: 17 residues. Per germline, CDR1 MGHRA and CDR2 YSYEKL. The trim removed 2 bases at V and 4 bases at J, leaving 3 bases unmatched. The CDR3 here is CASSQSGLAGVTGELFF. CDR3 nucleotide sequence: TGCGCCAGCAGCCAATCGGGACTAGCGGGGGTCACCGGGGAGCTGTTTTTT.

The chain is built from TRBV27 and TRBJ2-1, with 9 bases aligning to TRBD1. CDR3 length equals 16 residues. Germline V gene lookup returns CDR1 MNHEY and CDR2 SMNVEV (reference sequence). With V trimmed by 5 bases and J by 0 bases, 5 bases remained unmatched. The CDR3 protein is CASSPLTGGSYNEQFF. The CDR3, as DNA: TGTGCCAGCAGTCCATTGACAGGGGGCTCCTACAATGAGCAGTTCTTC.

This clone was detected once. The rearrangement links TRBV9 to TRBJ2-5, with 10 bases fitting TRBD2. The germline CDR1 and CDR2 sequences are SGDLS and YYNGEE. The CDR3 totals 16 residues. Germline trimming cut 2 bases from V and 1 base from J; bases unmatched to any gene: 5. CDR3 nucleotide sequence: TGTGCCAGCAGCGTCGGACTAGCGGCCTCCCAAGAGACCCAGTACTTC. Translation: CASSVGLAASQETQYF.

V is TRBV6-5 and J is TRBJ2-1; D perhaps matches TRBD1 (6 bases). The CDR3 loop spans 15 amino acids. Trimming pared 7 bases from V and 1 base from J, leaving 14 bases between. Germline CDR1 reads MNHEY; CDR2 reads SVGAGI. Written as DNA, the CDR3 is TGTGCCAGCACCCCGGGACAACTTTCCTACAATGAGCAGTTCTTC. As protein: CASTPGQLSYNEQFF.

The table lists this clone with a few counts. This chain's CDR3 is CASSYSGSYGYTF. The CDR3 DNA is TGTGCCAGCAGTTATTCAGGGTCCTATGGCTACACCTTC. The chain combines TRBV6-5 with TRBJ1-2; a weak D match, TRBD1 (5 bases). The CDR3 is made up of 13 amino acids. V gave up 3 bases and J gave up 4 bases, with 9 bases separating them. Germline CDR1 and CDR2: MNHEY and SVGAGI.

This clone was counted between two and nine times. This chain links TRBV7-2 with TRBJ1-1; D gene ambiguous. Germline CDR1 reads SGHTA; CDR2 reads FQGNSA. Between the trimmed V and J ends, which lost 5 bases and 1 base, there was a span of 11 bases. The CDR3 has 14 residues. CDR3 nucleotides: TGTGCCAGCAGCCCCAGACGTACGAACACTGAAGCTTTCTTT. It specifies CASSPRRTNTEAFF. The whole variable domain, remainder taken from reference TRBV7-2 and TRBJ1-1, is GAGVSQSPSNKVTEKGKDVELRCDPISGHTALYWYRQSLGQGLEFLIYFQGNSAPDKSGLPSDRFSAERTGGSVSTLTIQRTQQEDSAVYLCASSPRRTNTEAFFGQGTRLTVV.

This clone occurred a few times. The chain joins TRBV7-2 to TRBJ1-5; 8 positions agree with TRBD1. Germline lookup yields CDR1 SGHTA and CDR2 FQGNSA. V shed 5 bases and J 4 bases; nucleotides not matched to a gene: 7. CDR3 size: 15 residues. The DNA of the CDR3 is TGTGCCAGCAGCCCACAGGGGGGTCCGAATCAGCCCCAGCATTTT. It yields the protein CASSPQGGPNQPQHF.

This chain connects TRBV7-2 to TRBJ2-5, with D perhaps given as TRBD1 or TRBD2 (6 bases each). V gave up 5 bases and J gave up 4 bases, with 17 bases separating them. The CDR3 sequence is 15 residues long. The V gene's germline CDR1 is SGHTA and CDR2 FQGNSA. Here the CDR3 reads CASSLTPGAAETQYF. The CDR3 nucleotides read TGTGCCAGCAGCCTAACCCCGGGGGCGGCAGAGACCCAGTACTTC.

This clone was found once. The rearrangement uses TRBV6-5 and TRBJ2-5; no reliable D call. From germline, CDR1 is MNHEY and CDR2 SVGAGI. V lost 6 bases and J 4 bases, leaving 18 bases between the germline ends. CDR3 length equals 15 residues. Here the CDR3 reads CASRYIRVSGETQYF. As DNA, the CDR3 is TGTGCCAGCAGGTACATACGGGTCTCAGGAGAGACCCAGTACTTC.

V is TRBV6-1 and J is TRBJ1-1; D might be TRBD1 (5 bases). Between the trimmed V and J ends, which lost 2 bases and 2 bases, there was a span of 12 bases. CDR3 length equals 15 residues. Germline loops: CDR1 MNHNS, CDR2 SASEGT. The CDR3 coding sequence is TGTGCCAGCAGTGAAATGGGGGAGGGCAACACTGAAGCTTTCTTT. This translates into CASSEMGEGNTEAFF.

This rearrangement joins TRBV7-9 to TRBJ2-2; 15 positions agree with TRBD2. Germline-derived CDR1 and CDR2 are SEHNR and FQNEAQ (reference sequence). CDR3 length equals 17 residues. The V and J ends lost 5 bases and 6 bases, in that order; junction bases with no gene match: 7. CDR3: CASSPRTSGGAAGELFF. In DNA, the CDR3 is TGTGCCAGCAGCCCCCGGACTAGCGGGGGGGCTGCCGGGGAGCTGTTTTTT.

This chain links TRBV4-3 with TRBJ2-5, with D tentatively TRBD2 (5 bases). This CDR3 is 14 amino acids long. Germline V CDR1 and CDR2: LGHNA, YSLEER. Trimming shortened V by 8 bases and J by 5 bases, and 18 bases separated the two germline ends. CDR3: CASSVGRGRETQYF. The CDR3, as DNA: TGCGCCAGCTCTGTAGGTAGAGGGCGGGAGACCCAGTACTTC.